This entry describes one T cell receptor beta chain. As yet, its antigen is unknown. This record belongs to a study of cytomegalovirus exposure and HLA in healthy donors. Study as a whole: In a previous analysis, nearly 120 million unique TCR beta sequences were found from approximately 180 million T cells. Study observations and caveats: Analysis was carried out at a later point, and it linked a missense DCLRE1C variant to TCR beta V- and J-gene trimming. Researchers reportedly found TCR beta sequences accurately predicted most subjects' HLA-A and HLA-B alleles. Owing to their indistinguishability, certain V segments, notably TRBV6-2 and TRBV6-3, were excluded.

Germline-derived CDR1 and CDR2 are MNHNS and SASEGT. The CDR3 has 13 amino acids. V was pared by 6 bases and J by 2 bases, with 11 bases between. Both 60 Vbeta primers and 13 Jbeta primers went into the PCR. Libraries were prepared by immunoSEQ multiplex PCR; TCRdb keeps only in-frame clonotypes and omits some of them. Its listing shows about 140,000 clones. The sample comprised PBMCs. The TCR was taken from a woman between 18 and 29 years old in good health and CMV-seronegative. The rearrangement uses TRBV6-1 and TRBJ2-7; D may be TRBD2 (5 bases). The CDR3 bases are TGTGCCAGCAGCGCGAGCGGCGCCTACGAGCAGTACGTC. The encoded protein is CASSASGAYEQYV.